A single T cell receptor beta chain is shown here with its context. These data originate in a study of T cell changes during pregnancy in multiple sclerosis. From germline, CDR1 is SGDLS and CDR2 YYNGEE. CDR3 length: 14 amino acids. Trimming took off 3 bases at V and 0 bases at J, with 7 bases between the two ends. Assay used: immunoSEQ multiplex PCR; TCRdb lists only in-frame clones, some missing. The sample has over 20,000 clones, over 85% seen once. The specimen was CD8+ T cells from peripheral blood mononuclear cells, collected in the second trimester of pregnancy. The genes are TRBV9 and TRBJ1-3; D possibly corresponds to TRBD1 (5 bases). This clonotype was obtained from a female donor in good health, enrolled as a control in a pregnancy study. The DNA of the CDR3 is TGTGCCAGCAGCGAGACAGACTCTGGAAACACCATATATTTT. Translated, it gives CASSETDSGNTIYF.